Listed below are T cell receptor beta chains from one sample, sequenced in a study of regulatory T cells in long-lasting Graves disease. TCRdb reprocessed the multiplex PCR reads via MiXCR and lists one record per CDR3 protein. The sample lists more than 650,000 distinct CDR3 sequences; approximately 31% were seen once. The starting material was peripheral blood mononuclear cells (PBMCs), obtained when the disease was refractory, from a patient treated with antithyroid drugs. The receptors originated from a female donor with Graves disease. The CDR3 runs from the conserved cysteine through the conserved F or W. Each record gives: V gene, J gene, D gene, clone size, CDR3 protein, CDR3 DNA. D genes are given only for firm matches. Not every row has a clone size; where given, it reads once, few, many or a size class.

V: TRBV29-1; J: TRBJ1-2; D: .; size: .; CDR3: CSVERGWGNYGYTF; DNA: TGCAGCGTTGAACGTGGGTGGGGTAACTATGGCTACACCTTC
V: TRBV19; J: TRBJ1-2; D: .; size: .; CDR3: CASSIRGGGYTF; DNA: TGTGCCAGTAGTATCAGGGGCGGCGGCTACACCTTC
V: TRBV27; J: TRBJ2-7; D: .; size: .; CDR3: CASSFGPFIEQYF; DNA: TGTGCCAGCAGTTTTGGGCCTTTCATCGAGCAGTACTTC
V: TRBV20-1; J: TRBJ1-1; D: .; size: few; CDR3: CSARPDRTYTEAFF; DNA: TGCAGTGCTCGACCCGACAGGACGTACACTGAAGCTTTCTTT
V: TRBV5-5; J: TRBJ1-5; D: TRBD1; size: few; CDR3: CASKTGTEDNQPQHF; DNA: TGTGCCAGCAAGACCGGGACAGAGGACAATCAGCCCCAGCATTTT
V: TRBV5-1; J: TRBJ1-2; D: .; size: .; CDR3: CASSLAGGTVGSGYTF; DNA: TGCGCCAGCAGCTTGGCCGGGGGGACGGTAGGGTCGGGCTACACCTTC
V: TRBV29-1; J: TRBJ1-1; D: .; size: .; CDR3: CSVTWLLNTEAFF; DNA: TGCAGCGTTACGTGGCTTCTGAACACTGAAGCTTTCTTT
V: TRBV2; J: TRBJ2-7; D: .; size: many; CDR3: CASRDRQAVYEQYF; DNA: TGTGCCAGCAGGGATCGCCAGGCAGTCTACGAGCAGTACTTC
V: TRBV27; J: TRBJ2-2; D: .; size: many; CDR3: CASSTFIRSSTGELFF; DNA: TGTGCCAGCTCGACGTTTATCCGTTCTAGCACCGGGGAGCTGTTTTTT
V: TRBV5-5; J: TRBJ1-5; D: .; size: .; CDR3: CASSLASVNQPQHF; DNA: TGTGCCAGCAGCTTGGCTTCGGTCAATCAGCCCCAGCATTTT
V: TRBV4-1; J: TRBJ2-6; D: .; size: few; CDR3: CASSQVSVISGANVLTF; DNA: TGCGCCAGCAGCCAAGTAAGCGTTATCTCTGGGGCCAACGTCCTGACTTTC
V: TRBV10-1; J: TRBJ2-2; D: TRBD2; size: .; CDR3: CASGTGGFTGELFF; DNA: TGCGCCAGCGGCACCGGGGGGTTCACCGGGGAGCTGTTTTTT
V: TRBV20-1; J: TRBJ1-2; D: TRBD1; size: .; CDR3: CSARAPGTANYGYTF; DNA: TGCAGTGCTAGGGCCCCCGGGACAGCGAACTATGGCTACACCTTC
V: TRBV19; J: TRBJ1-4; D: .; size: few; CDR3: CASMMGRTTNEKLFF; DNA: TGTGCCAGTATGATGGGTCGGACAACTAATGAAAAACTGTTTTTT
V: TRBV6-6; J: TRBJ2-7; D: TRBD2; size: .; CDR3: CASSYSRASGISYEQYF; DNA: TGTGCCAGCAGTTACTCGAGAGCGAGCGGGATATCCTACGAGCAGTACTTC
V: TRBV6-5; J: TRBJ1-2; D: .; size: .; CDR3: CASSSTGSRGYTF; DNA: TGTGCCAGCAGTTCGACAGGTTCGCGCGGCTACACCTTC
V: TRBV30; J: TRBJ2-2; D: .; size: .; CDR3: CAWSQGFVPGELFF; DNA: TGTGCCTGGAGTCAGGGGTTTGTCCCCGGGGAGCTGTTTTTT
V: TRBV2; J: TRBJ1-1; D: .; size: few; CDR3: CASLPLEAFF; DNA: TGTGCCAGCCTTCCCTTGGAAGCTTTCTTT
V: TRBV6-1; J: TRBJ2-3; D: .; size: few; CDR3: CASSPDRTDTQYF; DNA: TGTGCCAGCAGTCCAGACAGGACAGATACGCAGTATTTT
V: TRBV25-1; J: TRBJ1-1; D: TRBD1; size: few; CDR3: CASSALIRTGTAFF; DNA: TGTGCCAGCAGTGCCCTGATTCGGACAGGGACGGCTTTCTTT
V: TRBV5-1; J: TRBJ2-7; D: TRBD2; size: few; CDR3: CASSLSSGTGTSGRRVYEQYF; DNA: TGCGCCAGCAGCTTGTCTTCGGGGACGGGGACTAGCGGGAGAAGGGTCTACGAGCAGTACTTC
V: TRBV5-4; J: TRBJ1-2; D: .; size: .; CDR3: CASSLGGPSGGYTF; DNA: TGTGCCAGCAGCTTGGGGGGCCCGTCGGGGGGCTACACCTTC
V: TRBV6-1; J: TRBJ2-2; D: .; size: few; CDR3: CASKNRVGTGELFF; DNA: TGTGCCAGCAAAAACAGGGTCGGCACCGGGGAGCTGTTTTTT
V: TRBV5-1; J: TRBJ2-2; D: .; size: .; CDR3: CASSLRQTYTGELFF; DNA: TGCGCCAGCAGCTTACGGCAGACCTACACCGGGGAGCTGTTTTTT
V: TRBV12-5; J: TRBJ1-2; D: .; size: many; CDR3: CASGPPGRGTNYGYTF; DNA: TGTGCTAGTGGTCCACCGGGGCGGGGAACTAACTATGGCTACACCTTC
V: TRBV24-1; J: TRBJ2-7; D: TRBD1; size: .; CDR3: CATSVTGVYEQYF; DNA: TGTGCCACCAGTGTGACAGGGGTTTACGAGCAGTACTTC
V: TRBV28; J: TRBJ1-4; D: .; size: many; CDR3: CASSSEGTNEKLFF; DNA: TGTGCCAGCAGTTCAGAGGGGACTAATGAAAAACTGTTTTTT
V: TRBV2; J: TRBJ2-6; D: TRBD2; size: few; CDR3: CASSVKAGGGANVLTF; DNA: TGTGCCAGCAGTGTCAAGGCGGGGGGTGGGGCCAACGTCCTGACTTTC
V: TRBV18; J: TRBJ1-1; D: .; size: .; CDR3: CASSPRQGEENTEAFF; DNA: TGTGCCAGCTCACCTCGGCAGGGCGAAGAGAACACTGAAGCTTTCTTT
V: TRBV28; J: TRBJ2-7; D: TRBD1; size: many; CDR3: CASSSLQGQGRYEQYF; DNA: TGTGCCAGCAGTTCACTCCAGGGACAGGGTCGGTACGAGCAGTACTTC
V: TRBV2; J: TRBJ1-4; D: .; size: few; CDR3: CASSDDWTRRVIEKLFF; DNA: TGTGCCAGCAGTGATGACTGGACAAGAAGGGTGATCGAAAAACTGTTTTTT
V: TRBV6-1; J: TRBJ2-7; D: TRBD1; size: .; CDR3: CASSEALDRAYEQYF; DNA: TGTGCCAGCAGTGAAGCGTTGGACAGGGCCTACGAGCAGTACTTC
V: TRBV6-5; J: TRBJ1-1; D: .; size: .; CDR3: CASSYDGVGDTEAFF; DNA: TGTGCCAGCAGTTACGACGGTGTAGGGGACACTGAAGCTTTCTTT
V: TRBV27; J: TRBJ2-3; D: .; size: few; CDR3: CASSSGVSTDTQYF; DNA: TGTGCCAGCAGTTCGGGGGTTAGCACAGATACGCAGTATTTT
V: TRBV20-1; J: TRBJ1-1; D: TRBD1; size: .; CDR3: CSALTGAGGTEAFF; DNA: TGCAGTGCTTTGACAGGGGCGGGTGGCACTGAAGCTTTCTTT
V: TRBV10-1; J: TRBJ2-3; D: .; size: .; CDR3: CTSSESRYTDTQYF; DNA: TGCACCAGCAGTGAATCGCGGTACACAGATACGCAGTATTTT
V: TRBV11-2; J: TRBJ1-2; D: .; size: few; CDR3: CASSQPRGGYGYTF; DNA: TGTGCCAGCAGCCAACCCAGGGGCGGGTATGGCTACACCTTC
V: TRBV28; J: TRBJ1-1; D: .; size: few; CDR3: CASSFWGASTNTEAFF; DNA: TGTGCCAGCAGTTTTTGGGGGGCCTCCACGAACACTGAAGCTTTCTTT
V: TRBV5-1; J: TRBJ1-3; D: .; size: .; CDR3: CASSLERGREAGNTIYF; DNA: TGCGCCAGCAGCTTGGAAAGGGGTAGGGAAGCCGGAAACACCATATATTTT
V: TRBV6-5; J: TRBJ1-5; D: TRBD1; size: .; CDR3: CASSWDREFNQPQHF; DNA: TGTGCCAGCAGTTGGGACAGGGAATTCAATCAGCCCCAGCATTTT
V: TRBV20-1; J: TRBJ1-1; D: TRBD1; size: .; CDR3: CSARDPRGGVGTEAFF; DNA: TGCAGTGCTAGAGACCCAAGAGGGGGCGTGGGCACTGAAGCTTTCTTT
V: TRBV27; J: TRBJ1-5; D: .; size: .; CDR3: CASSLRDRYQPKHF; DNA: TGTGCCAGTAGTTTACGAGACAGGTATCAGCCCAAGCATTTT
V: TRBV2; J: TRBJ2-2; D: .; size: many; CDR3: CASSVLETTGELFF; DNA: TGTGCCAGCAGTGTCCTAGAAACGACCGGGGAGCTGTTTTTT
V: TRBV7-9; J: TRBJ2-2; D: .; size: .; CDR3: CASSLSGVSGELFF; DNA: TGTGCCAGCAGCTTATCTGGGGTGTCCGGGGAGCTGTTTTTT
V: TRBV10-3; J: TRBJ2-7; D: .; size: few; CDR3: CAISESRLGTYEQYF; DNA: TGTGCCATCAGTGAGTCCAGACTGGGAACCTACGAGCAGTACTTC